A selection of T cell receptor beta chains follows, all from one sample in a study of T-cell memory formation after mild COVID-19. TCRdb re-derived calls from the 5' RACE reads in MiXCR, one entry per CDR3 protein. The sample carries roughly 150,000 distinct CDR3 sequences, roughly 15% recorded once. Sample: PBMCs or a T cell subset sorted from them (not recorded which). The receptor source for this set is an adult woman who had mild COVID-19 (a few samples of this study predate the infection). Cell type and time point are not known. Both conserved end residues are part of each CDR3. The order of the fields is V gene, clone size, D gene, J gene, CDR3 protein, CDR3 DNA. D genes are given only for firm matches. Some rows have no size entry. The others give once, few or many, or a class for an expanded clone.

v_call: TRBV29-1
clone_size: NA
d_call: NA
j_call: TRBJ2-4
cdr3_aa: CSVAPVVAKNIQYF
cdr3_nt: TGCAGCGTTGCCCCCGTTGTAGCCAAAAACATTCAGTACTTC

v_call: TRBV5-1
clone_size: many
d_call: NA
j_call: TRBJ2-6
cdr3_aa: CASAKISGANVLTF
cdr3_nt: TGCGCCAGCGCCAAGATCTCTGGGGCCAACGTCCTGACTTTC

v_call: TRBV6-2/TRBV6-3
clone_size: NA
d_call: NA
j_call: TRBJ2-1
cdr3_aa: CASSIGPGTLYNEQFF
cdr3_nt: TGTGCCAGCAGCATTGGTCCGGGGACACTGTACAATGAGCAGTTCTTC

v_call: TRBV7-9
clone_size: few
d_call: NA
j_call: TRBJ2-3
cdr3_aa: CASSRDITDTQYF
cdr3_nt: TGTGCCAGCAGCCGGGACATCACAGATACGCAGTATTTT

v_call: TRBV5-1
clone_size: few
d_call: TRBD1
j_call: TRBJ2-5
cdr3_aa: CASSLTGTAQETQYF
cdr3_nt: TGCGCCAGCAGCTTGACCGGGACAGCCCAAGAGACCCAGTACTTC

v_call: TRBV12-3/TRBV12-4
clone_size: few
d_call: NA
j_call: TRBJ2-2
cdr3_aa: CASSLAGGGGELFF
cdr3_nt: TGTGCCAGCAGTTTGGCAGGGGGAGGCGGGGAGCTGTTTTTT

v_call: TRBV4-1
clone_size: few
d_call: NA
j_call: TRBJ1-1
cdr3_aa: CASSPRTVNTEAFF
cdr3_nt: TGCGCCAGCAGCCCCAGGACCGTGAACACTGAAGCTTTCTTT

v_call: TRBV5-5
clone_size: few
d_call: NA
j_call: TRBJ2-7
cdr3_aa: CASSLGPTTYEQYF
cdr3_nt: TGTGCCAGCAGCTTGGGTCCAACAACCTACGAGCAGTACTTC

v_call: TRBV7-6
clone_size: NA
d_call: NA
j_call: TRBJ2-1
cdr3_aa: CASSSPGVHPRNEQFF
cdr3_nt: TGTGCCAGCAGCTCCCCAGGGGTCCACCCTAGAAATGAGCAGTTCTTC

v_call: TRBV4-2
clone_size: few
d_call: NA
j_call: TRBJ2-1
cdr3_aa: CASSQGLKRQAHNEQFF
cdr3_nt: TGTGCCAGCAGCCAGGGGTTAAAAAGACAGGCCCACAATGAGCAGTTCTTC

v_call: TRBV5-1
clone_size: few
d_call: NA
j_call: TRBJ2-4
cdr3_aa: CASSTDGGAGNIQYF
cdr3_nt: TGCGCCAGCAGCACGGATGGGGGGGCCGGAAACATTCAGTACTTC

v_call: TRBV12-3/TRBV12-4
clone_size: NA
d_call: TRBD2
j_call: TRBJ2-1
cdr3_aa: CASSLGPGLAGEGGSYNEQFF
cdr3_nt: TGTGCCAGCAGTTTAGGCCCAGGACTAGCGGGAGAAGGAGGCTCCTACAATGAGCAGTTCTTC

v_call: TRBV5-1
clone_size: many
d_call: NA
j_call: TRBJ2-7
cdr3_aa: CASSLSPGAYEQYF
cdr3_nt: TGCGCCAGCAGCTTGTCACCAGGGGCCTACGAGCAGTACTTC

v_call: TRBV7-3
clone_size: many
d_call: TRBD2
j_call: TRBJ2-1
cdr3_aa: CASSLSGAYNEQFF
cdr3_nt: TGTGCCAGCAGCCTCAGCGGGGCTTACAATGAGCAGTTCTTC

v_call: TRBV10-3
clone_size: few
d_call: NA
j_call: TRBJ2-7
cdr3_aa: CAISELGERWGSTYEQYF
cdr3_nt: TGTGCCATCAGTGAGTTGGGTGAGCGGTGGGGGTCCACCTACGAGCAGTACTTC

v_call: TRBV24-1
clone_size: few
d_call: NA
j_call: TRBJ2-3
cdr3_aa: CATSVTAGPGDTQYF
cdr3_nt: TGTGCCACCAGTGTTACAGCGGGCCCGGGAGATACGCAGTATTTT

v_call: TRBV5-4
clone_size: few
d_call: NA
j_call: TRBJ2-7
cdr3_aa: CASSLGASFGYEQYF
cdr3_nt: TGTGCCAGCAGCTTGGGCGCTAGCTTTGGGTACGAGCAGTACTTC

v_call: TRBV12-3/TRBV12-4
clone_size: few
d_call: NA
j_call: TRBJ1-2
cdr3_aa: CASSFPGTYGYTF
cdr3_nt: TGTGCCAGCAGTTTCCCGGGGACCTATGGCTACACCTTC

v_call: TRBV5-1
clone_size: many
d_call: NA
j_call: TRBJ2-1
cdr3_aa: CASSSGTTAMYEQFF
cdr3_nt: TGCGCCAGCAGCTCCGGGACCACAGCGATGTATGAGCAGTTCTTC

v_call: TRBV6-5
clone_size: many
d_call: NA
j_call: TRBJ2-6
cdr3_aa: CASSWGSSGANVLTF
cdr3_nt: TGTGCCAGCAGTTGGGGGTCCTCTGGGGCCAACGTCCTGACTTTC

v_call: TRBV7-6
clone_size: NA
d_call: NA
j_call: TRBJ2-7
cdr3_aa: CASTLGSGSYEQYF
cdr3_nt: TGTGCCAGCACCCTGGGGTCCGGCTCCTACGAGCAGTACTTC

v_call: TRBV7-9
clone_size: many
d_call: TRBD1
j_call: TRBJ2-7
cdr3_aa: CASSRTGDEQYF
cdr3_nt: TGTGCCAGCAGCCGTACAGGGGACGAGCAGTACTTC

v_call: TRBV7-8
clone_size: NA
d_call: NA
j_call: TRBJ2-1
cdr3_aa: CASSSGSFEQFF
cdr3_nt: TGTGCCAGCAGCTCAGGGAGTTTTGAGCAGTTCTTC

v_call: TRBV18
clone_size: NA
d_call: NA
j_call: TRBJ2-6
cdr3_aa: CASSPPVGPASGANVLTF
cdr3_nt: TGTGCCAGCTCACCACCGGTTGGGCCGGCCTCTGGGGCCAACGTCCTGACTTTC

v_call: TRBV5-5
clone_size: many
d_call: NA
j_call: TRBJ2-7
cdr3_aa: CASSLETGSRGYEQYF
cdr3_nt: TGTGCCAGCAGCTTGGAGACGGGGTCCCGGGGCTACGAGCAGTACTTC

v_call: TRBV18
clone_size: few
d_call: NA
j_call: TRBJ2-5
cdr3_aa: CASSPRRASETQYF
cdr3_nt: TGTGCCAGCTCTCCCCGACGGGCGTCCGAGACCCAGTACTTC

v_call: TRBV7-8
clone_size: few
d_call: NA
j_call: TRBJ1-2
cdr3_aa: CASSLGSPTGYLGYTF
cdr3_nt: TGTGCCAGCAGCTTAGGGTCCCCTACAGGGTATCTGGGCTACACCTTC

v_call: TRBV5-1
clone_size: few
d_call: TRBD1
j_call: TRBJ1-1
cdr3_aa: CASSLSGTEMNTEAFF
cdr3_nt: TGCGCCAGCAGCTTATCCGGGACAGAGATGAACACTGAAGCTTTCTTT

v_call: TRBV20-1
clone_size: few
d_call: TRBD1
j_call: TRBJ1-5
cdr3_aa: CSARITGGGGNQPQHF
cdr3_nt: TGCAGTGCTCGGATTACAGGGGGCGGAGGCAATCAGCCCCAGCATTTT

v_call: TRBV6-5
clone_size: many
d_call: TRBD1
j_call: TRBJ1-6
cdr3_aa: CASSPATGPSDSPLHF
cdr3_nt: TGTGCCAGCAGTCCCGCGACAGGGCCTTCGGATTCACCCCTCCACTTT

v_call: TRBV12-3/TRBV12-4
clone_size: few
d_call: TRBD2
j_call: TRBJ2-3
cdr3_aa: CASSSIGGLAGYTDTQYF
cdr3_nt: TGTGCCAGCAGTTCGATAGGGGGACTAGCGGGATACACAGATACGCAGTATTTT

v_call: TRBV5-1
clone_size: many
d_call: NA
j_call: TRBJ2-6
cdr3_aa: CASSLVGRSSGANVLTF
cdr3_nt: TGCGCCAGCAGCTTGGTAGGCAGAAGCTCTGGGGCCAACGTCCTGACTTTC

v_call: TRBV2
clone_size: NA
d_call: TRBD2
j_call: TRBJ2-7
cdr3_aa: CAIRLAGSYEQYF
cdr3_nt: TGTGCCATCCGACTAGCGGGGTCCTACGAGCAGTACTTC

v_call: TRBV11-1
clone_size: few
d_call: NA
j_call: TRBJ1-2
cdr3_aa: CASSLDGAGNGYTF
cdr3_nt: TGTGCCAGCAGCTTAGACGGGGCAGGGAACGGCTACACCTTC

v_call: TRBV7-2
clone_size: few
d_call: TRBD2
j_call: TRBJ2-3
cdr3_aa: CASSVRDYTDTQYF
cdr3_nt: TGTGCCAGCAGCGTAAGGGACTACACAGATACGCAGTATTTT

v_call: TRBV19
clone_size: few
d_call: NA
j_call: TRBJ1-1
cdr3_aa: CASSISRNTEAFF
cdr3_nt: TGTGCCAGTAGTATATCGAGGAACACTGAAGCTTTCTTT

v_call: TRBV7-9
clone_size: NA
d_call: TRBD2
j_call: TRBJ2-2
cdr3_aa: CASTQSPGLAGELFF
cdr3_nt: TGTGCCAGCACCCAGTCTCCCGGACTAGCCGGGGAGCTGTTTTTT

v_call: TRBV14
clone_size: few
d_call: TRBD1
j_call: TRBJ2-7
cdr3_aa: CASSQGRTGGYEQYF
cdr3_nt: TGTGCCAGCAGCCAAGGCAGGACAGGGGGCTACGAGCAGTACTTC

v_call: TRBV20-1
clone_size: few
d_call: NA
j_call: TRBJ2-1
cdr3_aa: CSARDTSYHEQFF
cdr3_nt: TGCAGTGCTAGAGATACTAGTTACCATGAGCAGTTCTTC

v_call: TRBV28
clone_size: many
d_call: TRBD1
j_call: TRBJ2-1
cdr3_aa: CASSPWGGDRDSNEQFF
cdr3_nt: TGTGCCAGCAGTCCCTGGGGGGGGGACAGGGACAGCAATGAGCAGTTCTTC

v_call: TRBV7-8
clone_size: few
d_call: NA
j_call: TRBJ2-5
cdr3_aa: CASSPRKRWGLETQYF
cdr3_nt: TGTGCCAGCAGCCCTCGGAAGCGGTGGGGCCTCGAGACCCAGTACTTC

v_call: TRBV5-1
clone_size: many
d_call: TRBD2
j_call: TRBJ2-7
cdr3_aa: CASSLGASGGTYEQYF
cdr3_nt: TGCGCCAGCAGCTTGGGAGCTAGCGGGGGCACCTACGAGCAGTACTTC

v_call: TRBV7-9
clone_size: NA
d_call: NA
j_call: TRBJ2-5
cdr3_aa: CASNNEQGGGQETQYF
cdr3_nt: TGTGCCAGCAACAACGAACAGGGCGGAGGACAAGAGACCCAGTACTTC

v_call: TRBV6-5
clone_size: few
d_call: NA
j_call: TRBJ1-1
cdr3_aa: CASSYRQMNTEAFF
cdr3_nt: TGTGCCAGCAGTTATCGGCAAATGAACACTGAAGCTTTCTTT

v_call: TRBV4-3
clone_size: few
d_call: TRBD1
j_call: TRBJ2-7
cdr3_aa: CASSQYGQGTYEQYF
cdr3_nt: TGCGCCAGCAGCCAATATGGACAGGGGACCTACGAGCAGTACTTC

v_call: TRBV6-2/TRBV6-3
clone_size: few
d_call: NA
j_call: TRBJ2-3
cdr3_aa: CASSYGTVTDTQYF
cdr3_nt: TGTGCCAGCAGTTACGGGACTGTCACAGATACGCAGTATTTT

v_call: TRBV29-1
clone_size: NA
d_call: NA
j_call: TRBJ1-2
cdr3_aa: CSVPGRAFTPFNYGYTF
cdr3_nt: TGCAGCGTTCCTGGAAGGGCTTTCACGCCGTTTAACTATGGCTACACCTTC

v_call: TRBV12-3/TRBV12-4
clone_size: NA
d_call: TRBD2
j_call: TRBJ2-1
cdr3_aa: CASRGLAGYNEQFF
cdr3_nt: TGTGCCAGCAGGGGACTAGCGGGCTACAATGAGCAGTTCTTC

v_call: TRBV5-1
clone_size: few
d_call: TRBD1
j_call: TRBJ1-4
cdr3_aa: CASSFGQGGEKLFF
cdr3_nt: TGCGCCAGCAGCTTCGGACAGGGCGGTGAAAAACTGTTTTTT

v_call: TRBV7-9
clone_size: once
d_call: NA
j_call: TRBJ2-1
cdr3_aa: CASSPQRRVRDEQFF
cdr3_nt: TGTGCCAGCAGCCCCCAGAGGAGGGTCCGCGATGAGCAGTTCTTC

v_call: TRBV20-1
clone_size: NA
d_call: NA
j_call: TRBJ2-1
cdr3_aa: CSAPRSRRYNEQFF
cdr3_nt: TGCAGTGCTCCGAGGTCGCGGCGCTACAATGAGCAGTTCTTC

v_call: TRBV29-1
clone_size: NA
d_call: NA
j_call: TRBJ2-7
cdr3_aa: CSVDEGSYEQYF
cdr3_nt: TGCAGCGTTGATGAAGGGTCCTACGAGCAGTACTTC

v_call: TRBV7-9
clone_size: NA
d_call: NA
j_call: TRBJ2-3
cdr3_aa: CASSLEGQATDTQYF
cdr3_nt: TGTGCCAGCAGCTTAGAGGGGCAGGCCACAGATACGCAGTATTTT